One sample yielded the 30 T cell receptor beta chains listed below, sequenced in a study of identifying expanded T cells in peripheral blood. Here immunoSEQ multiplex PCR was the method, and the copy in TCRdb shows in-frame clones only, minus some. The table includes about 100,000 clones, approximately 89% detected once. Sequencing was performed on blood. The receptors here all came from a person between 18 and 75 years old in good health.

The V call is TRBV7-8, the J call TRBJ2-1; no definite D call. CDR3 size: 13 residues. Trimming cost V 2 bases and J 5 bases, with 7 bases left between them. Germline V lookup: CDR1 SGHVS, CDR2 FQNEAQ. This CDR3 reads CASSLFRDNEQFF. The CDR3 DNA sequence: TGTGCCAGCAGCTTATTCAGAGACAATGAGCAGTTCTTC.

The rearrangement joins TRBV29-1 to TRBJ1-2; TRBD1 matches at 10 bases. CDR1 and CDR2 (germline): SQVTM, ANQGSEA. The ends lost 7 bases at V and 3 bases at J; junction bases unmatched: 8. The CDR3 consists of 14 residues. This chain's CDR3 is CSAGTGAPYYGYTF. The CDR3 region has the DNA TGCAGCGCTGGGACAGGGGCCCCTTACTATGGCTACACCTTC.

J is TRBJ2-2 and V is TRBV7-9, with D possibly being TRBD1 (6 bases). The CDR3 has 15 residues. Germline V lookup: CDR1 SEHNR, CDR2 FQNEAQ (reference sequence). V lost 5 bases, J lost 0 bases, and 10 bases lay in between. CDR3 bases: TGTGCCAGCAGCCCGGGACACGCGAACACCGGGGAGCTGTTTTTT. Residues: CASSPGHANTGELFF.

In this sample, this clone turned up a few times. V usage is TRBV6-5 and J usage is TRBJ2-1; TRBD1 matches 7 bases. Per the germline V gene, CDR1 is MNHEY and CDR2 is SVGAGI. Losses at the gene ends were 6 bases for V and 12 bases for J; bases not matched to a gene: 8. The CDR3 totals 12 residues. The CDR3 DNA reads as TGTGCCAGCAGATCTACAGGGGTGGGGCAGTTCTTC. Encoded protein: CASRSTGVGQFF.

The V gene is TRBV5-1, the J gene TRBJ2-1, with 7 positions matching TRBD2. Trimming removed 4 bases from V and 7 bases from J; junction bases left unmatched: 8. From germline, CDR1 is SGHRS and CDR2 YFSETQ. The CDR3 loop spans 14 amino acids. The CDR3 DNA reads as TGCGCCAGCAGCGACGGACTAGTTGGGAATGAGCAGTTCTTC. Its translation is CASSDGLVGNEQFF.

V is TRBV7-8 and J is TRBJ1-1, with TRBD1 matching over 7 bases. Germline V lookup: CDR1 SGHVS, CDR2 FQNEAQ. V was pared by 5 bases and J by 3 bases, with 3 bases of the junction left unmatched. The CDR3 has 13 residues. The CDR3 loop reads CASSQDRHTEAFF. CDR3 sequence (DNA): TGTGCCAGCAGCCAGGACAGGCACACTGAAGCTTTCTTT.

This chain uses TRBV19 with TRBJ2-5, with 7 bases lining up with TRBD1. The CDR3 runs 16 residues. Germline values: CDR1 LNHDA, CDR2 SQIVND (reference sequence). The V segment lost 6 bases and the J segment 3 bases; nucleotides outside the gene matches: 13. The CDR3 here is CASRRQGFGVEETQYF. The CDR3 DNA sequence: TGTGCCAGTAGGCGACAGGGTTTTGGGGTGGAAGAGACCCAGTACTTC. Filled out from reference TRBV19 and TRBJ2-5, the complete variable domain reads DGGITQSPKYLFRKEGQNVTLSCEQNLNHDAMYWYRQDPGQGLRLIYYSQIVNDFQKGDIAEGYSVSREKKESFPLTVTSAQKNPTAFYLCASRRQGFGVEETQYFGPGTRLLVL.

This clone was seen only a few times. The chain has TRBV10-3 and TRBJ1-2; no clear D. Between the trimmed V and J ends, which lost 4 bases and 7 bases, there was a span of 10 bases. The germline V gene has CDR1 ENHRY and CDR2 SYGVKD. This CDR3 region has 12 residues. As DNA, the CDR3 is TGTGCCATCAGTGGGGCAAACGGTGGCTACACCTTC. This translates into CAISGANGGYTF.

The J gene is TRBJ1-1, the V gene TRBV6-1; D perhaps matches TRBD1 (6 bases). V lost 7 bases to trimming and J lost 11 bases, with 23 bases between them. From germline, CDR1 is MNHNS and CDR2 SASEGT. The CDR3 spans 14 residues. The DNA for the CDR3 is TGTGCCAGCAAGCTCGGGGGGGGCGATGACCGGGCTTTCTTT. This codes for CASKLGGGDDRAFF.

The chain joins TRBV7-8 to TRBJ1-5, with unresolved D. The CDR3 consists of 16 residues. Trimming took 1 base from V and 4 from J, leaving 14 bases between them. Germline V gene data show CDR1 as SGHVS and CDR2 as FQNEAQ. Written as DNA, the CDR3 is TGTGCCAGCAGCTTAGAAGGCGCAGGTACGAATCAGCCCCAGCATTTT. This sequence encodes CASSLEGAGTNQPQHF.

This clone has a handful of counts. This chain links TRBV13 with TRBJ1-2; no definite D call. Per germline, CDR1 PRHDT and CDR2 FYEKMQ (reference sequence). This CDR3 is built from 12 residues. The V and J ends lost 4 bases and 7 bases respectively, with 10 bases between them. CDR3 protein: CASSSGWTGYTF. CDR3 sequence (DNA): TGTGCCAGCAGCTCCGGTTGGACTGGCTACACCTTC.

The V gene is TRBV5-1, the J gene TRBJ1-2; TRBD1 aligns across 8 bases. Germline V gives CDR1 SGHRS, CDR2 YFSETQ. J gave up 0 bases and V 0 bases, and 4 bases lay outside the gene matches. This CDR3 comprises 16 residues. The CDR3 DNA follows: TGCGCCAGCAGCTTGGGGGACAGGAGTACTAACTATGGCTACACCTTC. It translates to CASSLGDRSTNYGYTF.

J is TRBJ1-6 and V is TRBV30; D not resolved. V lost 3 bases and J 8 bases, leaving 11 bases between the germline ends. Germline assignment: CDR1 GTSNPN and CDR2 SVGIG (reference sequence). The CDR3 totals 13 residues. This CDR3 reads CAWSLGIDSPLHF. CDR3 bases: TGTGCCTGGAGCCTTGGGATTGATTCACCCCTCCACTTT.

The rearrangement uses TRBV25-1 and TRBJ1-1; 11 positions match TRBD1. Germline CDR1 reads MGHDK; CDR2 reads SYGVNS. J gave up 4 bases and V 1 base, and 2 bases lay outside the gene matches. CDR3 length equals 15 residues. CDR3 bases: TGTGCCAGCAGTGAATCGGGACAGGGGGTCACTGAAGCTTTCTTT. Amino acid sequence: CASSESGQGVTEAFF.

V gene TRBV6-6 combines with J gene TRBJ2-7, with 10 bases that match TRBD1. The CDR3 covers 13 residues. The V and J ends lost 5 bases and 9 bases, in that order; junction bases with no gene match: 7. Germline V CDR1 and CDR2: MNHNY, SVGAGI (reference sequence). The CDR3 DNA sequence: TGTGCCAGCAGTCCTCCGACAGGGGGCGGGCAGTACTTC. Its translation is CASSPPTGGGQYF.

The chain has TRBV6-5 and TRBJ1-2, with D perhaps matching TRBD1 (5 bases). V was pared by 5 bases and J by 8 bases, with 18 bases between. Germline loops: CDR1 MNHEY, CDR2 SVGAGI. The CDR3 loop spans 14 amino acids. Here the CDR3 reads CASSLTGTLGGYTF. CDR3 sequence (DNA): TGTGCCAGCAGTCTGACCGGGACGTTGGGCGGCTACACCTTC.

A few counts support this clone. The V gene is TRBV4-1, the J gene TRBJ1-4, with 9 nucleotides matching TRBD1. Germline V gives CDR1 MGHRA, CDR2 YSYEKL. V trimming: 1 base; J trimming: 6 bases; junction bases outside the gene matches: 3. The CDR3 covers 15 residues. CDR3 protein: CASSQGDRAYEKLFF. The CDR3 coding sequence is TGCGCCAGCAGCCAAGGGGACAGGGCGTATGAAAAACTGTTTTTT.

V is TRBV18 and J is TRBJ2-6; D gene unclear. With 6 bases removed from V and 0 bases from J, the gap between germline ends came to 6 bases. This CDR3 is built from 14 residues. Germline V gene sequence: CDR1 KGHSH, CDR2 LQKENI. The CDR3 nucleotides are TGTGCCAGCTCCCAGAGCTCTGGGGCCAACGTCCTGACTTTC. This encodes CASSQSSGANVLTF.

The CDR3: CASSPRGSTQYF. CDR3 DNA: TGTGCCAGTAGTCCTCGGGGGAGTACGCAGTATTTT. This rearrangement joins TRBV19 to TRBJ2-3; TRBD2 might be the D (6 bases). The V and J ends lost 5 bases and 8 bases respectively, with 11 bases between them. The CDR3 length is 12 residues. Germline V gene sequence: CDR1 LNHDA, CDR2 SQIVND (reference sequence).

On this clone itself: One end of the junction varies from germline; a read error may be responsible. The chain combines TRBV4-1 with TRBJ2-7; D is ambiguous. The CDR3 totals 12 residues. Looked up from germline, CDR1 is MGHRA and CDR2 is YSYEKL. CDR3 protein: CASSPTFYEQYF. CDR3 nucleotide sequence: TGTGCCAGCAGCCCGACTTTTTACGAGCAGTACTTC.

The chain combines TRBV19 with TRBJ1-5; 7 positions match TRBD1. Unmatched junction bases numbered 7, after V lost 5 bases and J lost 3 bases. Germline V gene data show CDR1 as LNHDA and CDR2 as SQIVND (reference sequence). There are 15 residues in the CDR3. CDR3: CASSSTGALNQPQHF. In DNA form, the CDR3 reads TGTGCCAGTAGTTCCACAGGGGCACTCAATCAGCCCCAGCATTTT.

The chain combines TRBV6-1 with TRBJ1-6, with no clear D. V lost 8 bases and J lost 3, with 11 bases in between. Germline V CDR1 and CDR2: MNHNS, SASEGT. The CDR3 is 14 residues long. CDR3 sequence (DNA): TGTGCCAGCTCCGCCGGGAACTATAATTCACCCCTCCACTTT. It codes for CASSAGNYNSPLHF.

V and J are TRBV5-1 and TRBJ2-4; TRBD1 aligns across 9 bases. CDR1 is SGHRS and CDR2 is YFSETQ in the germline V gene. CDR3 size: 14 residues. V dropped 3 bases and J dropped 7; count of bases not matched to a gene: 5. This CDR3 is CASSSGQGFNIQYF. CDR3 nucleotides: TGCGCCAGCAGCTCCGGACAGGGGTTCAACATTCAGTACTTC.

The chain uses TRBV6-5 and TRBJ1-1; TRBD1 matches 7 bases. The V and J ends lost 0 bases and 4 bases, in that order; junction bases with no gene match: 5. CDR1 is MNHEY, CDR2 SVGAGI, per germline. The CDR3 contains 15 residues. The CDR3 region has the DNA TGTGCCAGCAGTTACTCCCTACAGGGGTTCACTGAAGCTTTCTTT. Protein: CASSYSLQGFTEAFF.

The V gene is TRBV30, the J gene TRBJ2-5, with D unresolved. Germline V CDR1 and CDR2: GTSNPN, SVGIG (reference sequence). Trimming took 2 bases from V and 4 from J, leaving 17 bases between them. This CDR3 region has 15 residues. The CDR3 bases are TGTGCCTGGAGTAGCTCTCCCAAAGGTCCAGAGACCCAGTACTTC. This sequence encodes CAWSSSPKGPETQYF.

The chain carries TRBV19 and TRBJ1-2, with D tentatively TRBD1 (5 bases). CDR1 is LNHDA, CDR2 SQIVND, per germline (reference sequence). The CDR3 contains 14 residues. V was trimmed by 0 bases and J by 3 bases, leaving 8 bases between them. The CDR3 protein is CASSIEGRDYGYTF. The CDR3 nucleotides read TGTGCCAGTAGTATAGAGGGGCGAGACTATGGCTACACCTTC.

This rearrangement joins TRBV7-8 to TRBJ1-2; D not certain. Germline V gene data show CDR1 as SGHVS and CDR2 as FQNEAQ. CDR3 size: 13 residues. V was shortened by 1 base and J by 8 bases, with 11 bases between the two germline ends. This chain's CDR3 is CASSLGTVRGYTF. The DNA for the CDR3 is TGTGCCAGCAGCTTAGGGACGGTGCGGGGCTACACCTTC.

This rearrangement joins TRBV5-6 to TRBJ2-2; no definite D call. V was pared by 6 bases and J by 8 bases, with 8 bases between. Germline V gene sequence: CDR1 SGHDT, CDR2 YYEEEE. This CDR3 comprises 11 residues. CDR3 protein: CASKREGELFF. The CDR3 DNA is TGTGCCAGCAAACGTGAAGGGGAGCTGTTTTTT.

The chain is built from TRBV10-1 and TRBJ2-1, with 11 bases lining up with TRBD2. The CDR3 totals 15 residues. Losses at the gene ends were 5 bases for V and 2 bases for J; bases not matched to a gene: 2. Per germline, CDR1 WNHNN and CDR2 SYGVQD (reference sequence). The CDR3 reads CASSNSGGAYNEQFF. For the CDR3, the DNA is TGCGCCAGCAGTAATAGCGGGGGGGCCTACAATGAGCAGTTCTTC.

This chain connects TRBV10-3 to TRBJ2-7, with D hard to call. The CDR3 length is 14 residues. Germline V gene data show CDR1 as ENHRY and CDR2 as SYGVKD. V was clipped by 0 bases and J by 6 bases, with 12 bases between them. The chain's CDR3 is CAISESSEASEQYF. CDR3 DNA: TGTGCCATCAGTGAGTCCTCCGAGGCCTCCGAGCAGTACTTC.